Below, one T cell receptor beta chain is given with its context. Its target is not known. Sequenced by immunoSEQ multiplex PCR; TCRdb stores in-frame clones only, minus some. The repertoire consists of 150,000 or so clones, with around four fifths occurring once and the leading ten covering under 2.5%. This record belongs to a study of cytomegalovirus exposure and HLA in healthy donors. Study-wide points: According to a subsequent analysis, TCR clusters identified in the first cohort showed a tendency to co-occur across the 110 or so validation repertoires. Listed as cytomegalovirus-associated were more than 150 TCR beta chains.

Trimming cost V 4 bases and J 3 bases, with 8 bases left between them. Germline CDR1 reads LGHNA; CDR2 reads YSLEER. This CDR3 spans 13 amino acids. This sequence joins TRBV4-3 and TRBJ2-3, with D perhaps matching TRBD1 (6 bases). The sample comprised PBMCs. This receptor was taken from a man younger than 45 in good health and CMV-seropositive. This chain's CDR3 is CASSPQGTDTQYF. CDR3 in DNA: TGCGCCAGCAGCCCCCAGGGGACAGATACGCAGTATTTT.